This TCR beta chain originates from a study of identical twins. Findings and caveats of the study: Low generation-probability sequences were in excess among twin-shared out-of-frame alpha sequences.

The germline V gene has CDR1 LGHNA and CDR2 YNFKEQ. Trimming took off 3 bases at V and 0 bases at J, with 9 bases between the two ends. The CDR3 spans 15 residues. This clonotype turned up a few times. Its antigen is as yet unknown. Template switching added a universal primer site; cDNA carried unique molecular identifiers. In TCRdb, the 5' RACE reads were re-called with MiXCR into one record per CDR3 protein. The top ten hold roughly an eighth of the sample, which has 400,000 to 500,000 distinct CDR3 sequences, 18% seen once. The J gene is TRBJ1-3, the V gene TRBV4-2; D is ambiguous. The sequencing input was naive T cells sorted from blood. This sequence originates from a man aged 45 to 65 in good health. For the CDR3, the DNA is TGTGCCAGCAGCCACAACTCGAACTCTGGAAACACCATATATTTT. It is translated as CASSHNSNSGNTIYF.